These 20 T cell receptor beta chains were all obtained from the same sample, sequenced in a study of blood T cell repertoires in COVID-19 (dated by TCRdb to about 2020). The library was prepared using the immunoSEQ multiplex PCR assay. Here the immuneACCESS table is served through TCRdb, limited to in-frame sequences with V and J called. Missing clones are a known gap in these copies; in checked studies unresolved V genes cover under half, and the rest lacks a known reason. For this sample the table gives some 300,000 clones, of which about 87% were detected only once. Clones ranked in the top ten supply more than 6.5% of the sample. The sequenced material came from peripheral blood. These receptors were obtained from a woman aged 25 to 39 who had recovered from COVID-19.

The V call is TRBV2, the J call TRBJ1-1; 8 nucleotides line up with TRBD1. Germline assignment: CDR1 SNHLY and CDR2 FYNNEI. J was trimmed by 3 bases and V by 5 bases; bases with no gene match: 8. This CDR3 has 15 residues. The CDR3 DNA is TGTGCCAGCAGTCTTCGACAGGGGAGGGACACTGAAGCTTTCTTT. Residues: CASSLRQGRDTEAFF.

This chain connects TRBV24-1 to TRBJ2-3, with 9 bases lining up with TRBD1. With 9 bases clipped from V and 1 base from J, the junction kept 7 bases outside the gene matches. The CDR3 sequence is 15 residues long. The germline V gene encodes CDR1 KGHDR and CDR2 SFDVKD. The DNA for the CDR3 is TGTGCCACCGGTAGTCGGACAGGGGGCACAGATACGCAGTATTTT. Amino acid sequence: CATGSRTGGTDTQYF.

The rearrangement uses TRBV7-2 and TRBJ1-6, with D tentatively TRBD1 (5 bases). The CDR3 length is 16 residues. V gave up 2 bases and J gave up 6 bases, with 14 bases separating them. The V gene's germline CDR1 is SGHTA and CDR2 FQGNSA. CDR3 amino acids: CASSLTGSGGNSPLHF. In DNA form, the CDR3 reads TGTGCCAGCAGCTTAACGGGCTCCGGGGGTAATTCACCCCTCCACTTT.

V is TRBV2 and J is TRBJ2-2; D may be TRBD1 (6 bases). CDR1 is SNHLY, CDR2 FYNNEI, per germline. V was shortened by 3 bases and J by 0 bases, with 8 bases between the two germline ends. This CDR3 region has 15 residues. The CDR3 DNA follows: TGTGCCAGCAGTGATGACAGGCCGAACACCGGGGAGCTGTTTTTT. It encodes CASSDDRPNTGELFF.

CDR3 sequence reads: CASSSDGYTF. CDR3 DNA sequence: TGTGCCAGCAGCTCTGATGGCTACACCTTC. The chain combines TRBV6-6 with TRBJ1-2; D not resolved. Trimming took off 6 bases at V and 6 bases at J, with 5 bases between the two ends. This CDR3 has 10 amino acids. Germline loops: CDR1 MNHNY, CDR2 SVGAGI (reference sequence).

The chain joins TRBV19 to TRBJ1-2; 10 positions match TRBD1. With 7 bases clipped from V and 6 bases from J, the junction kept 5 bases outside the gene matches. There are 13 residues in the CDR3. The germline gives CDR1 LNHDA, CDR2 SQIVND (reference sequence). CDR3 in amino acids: CASNPGQGDGYTF. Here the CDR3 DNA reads TGTGCCAGTAACCCCGGACAGGGGGATGGCTACACCTTC.

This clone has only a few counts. The CDR3 bases are TGTGCCAGCAGGTCCAGGGTTGCTGGTATCAATTCACCCCTCCACTTT. Its translation: CASRSRVAGINSPLHF. The chain carries TRBV27 and TRBJ1-6, with TRBD1 as a possible D gene (5 bases). Trimming left V 6 bases short and J 7 bases short, with 19 bases between. This CDR3 is built from 16 residues. Germline V gives CDR1 MNHEY, CDR2 SMNVEV (reference sequence).

CDR3 amino acids: CASSLQMSSYNEQFF. CDR3 nucleotides: TGTGCCAGCAGCTTACAGATGAGCTCCTACAATGAGCAGTTCTTC. V is TRBV2 and J is TRBJ2-1, with D unclear. CDR1 is SNHLY and CDR2 is FYNNEI in the germline V gene. The CDR3 consists of 15 residues. Trimming removed 6 bases at V and 0 bases at J, with 12 bases between.

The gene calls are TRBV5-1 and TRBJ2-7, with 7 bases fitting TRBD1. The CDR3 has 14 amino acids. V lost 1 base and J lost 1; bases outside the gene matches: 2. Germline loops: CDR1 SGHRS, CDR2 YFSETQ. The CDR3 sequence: CASSLIQGSYEQYF. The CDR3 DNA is TGCGCCAGCAGCTTGATACAGGGGTCCTACGAGCAGTACTTC. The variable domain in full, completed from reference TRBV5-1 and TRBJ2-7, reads KAGVTQTPRYLIKTRGQQVTLSCSPISGHRSVSWYQQTPGQGLQFLFEYFSETQRNKGNFPGRFSGRQFSNSRSEMNVSTLELGDSALYLCASSLIQGSYEQYFGPGTRLTVT.

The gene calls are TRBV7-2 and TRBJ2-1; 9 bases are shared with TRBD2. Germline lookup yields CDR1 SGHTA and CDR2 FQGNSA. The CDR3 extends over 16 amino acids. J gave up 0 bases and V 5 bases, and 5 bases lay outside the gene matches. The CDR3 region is CASSRLAGSSYNEQFF. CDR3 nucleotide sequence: TGTGCCAGCAGCAGGCTAGCGGGGAGCTCCTACAATGAGCAGTTCTTC.

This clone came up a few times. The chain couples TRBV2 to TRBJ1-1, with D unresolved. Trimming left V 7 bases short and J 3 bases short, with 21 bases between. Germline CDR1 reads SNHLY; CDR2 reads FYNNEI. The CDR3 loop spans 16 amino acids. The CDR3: CASTDPSGRRDTEAFF. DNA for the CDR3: TGTGCCAGCACTGATCCATCCGGGAGGAGGGACACTGAAGCTTTCTTT.

The CDR3 DNA reads TGTGCCAGCAGTGAGTCCGGTTTCCCCCTTTCGGGGGCTTTCTTT. This sequence encodes CASSESGFPLSGAFF. This rearrangement joins TRBV2 to TRBJ1-1; D unclear. V was clipped by 3 bases and J by 11 bases, with 22 bases between them. The CDR3 contains 15 residues. CDR1 is SNHLY, CDR2 FYNNEI, per germline.

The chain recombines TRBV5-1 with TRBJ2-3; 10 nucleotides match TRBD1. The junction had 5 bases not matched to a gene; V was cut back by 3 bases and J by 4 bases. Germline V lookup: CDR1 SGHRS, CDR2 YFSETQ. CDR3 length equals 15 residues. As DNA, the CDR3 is TGCGCCAGCAGCTCGGGACAGGGGTATTCAGATACGCAGTATTTT. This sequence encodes CASSSGQGYSDTQYF.

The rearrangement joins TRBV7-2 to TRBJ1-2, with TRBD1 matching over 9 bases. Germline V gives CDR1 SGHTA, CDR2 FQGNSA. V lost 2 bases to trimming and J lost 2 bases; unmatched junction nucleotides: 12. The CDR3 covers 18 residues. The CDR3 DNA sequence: TGTGCCAGCAGCTTAACCCCCGGGACAGGGTTTTCGAACTATGGCTACACCTTC. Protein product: CASSLTPGTGFSNYGYTF. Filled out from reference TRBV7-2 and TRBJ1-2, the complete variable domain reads GAGVSQSPSNKVTEKGKDVELRCDPISGHTALYWYRQSLGQGLEFLIYFQGNSAPDKSGLPSDRFSAERTGGSVSTLTIQRTQQEDSAVYLCASSLTPGTGFSNYGYTFGSGTRLTVV.

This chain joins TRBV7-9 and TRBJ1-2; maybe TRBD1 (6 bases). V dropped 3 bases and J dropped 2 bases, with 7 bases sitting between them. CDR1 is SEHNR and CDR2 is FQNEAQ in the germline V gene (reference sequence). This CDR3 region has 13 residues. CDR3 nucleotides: TGTGCCAGCAGCTTTAGGGGGAACTATGGCTACACCTTC. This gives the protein CASSFRGNYGYTF.

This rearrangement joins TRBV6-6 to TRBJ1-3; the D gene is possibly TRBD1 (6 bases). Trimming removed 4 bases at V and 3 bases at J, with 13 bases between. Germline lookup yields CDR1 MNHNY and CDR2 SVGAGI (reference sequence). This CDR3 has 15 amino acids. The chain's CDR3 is CASSFNRARGNTIYF. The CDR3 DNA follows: TGTGCCAGCAGTTTCAACAGGGCTCGTGGAAACACCATATATTTT.

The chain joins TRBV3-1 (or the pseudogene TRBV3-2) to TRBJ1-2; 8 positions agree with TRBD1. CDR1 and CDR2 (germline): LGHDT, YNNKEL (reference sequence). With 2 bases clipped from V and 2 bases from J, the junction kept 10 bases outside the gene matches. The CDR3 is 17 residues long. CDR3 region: CASSQLAGGASNYGYTF. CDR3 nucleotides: TGTGCCAGCAGCCAATTAGCAGGGGGCGCATCCAACTATGGCTACACCTTC.

The CDR3 is CASSYRGGIAKNIQYF. DNA of the CDR3: TGTGCCAGCAGCTACAGGGGTGGAATAGCCAAAAACATTCAGTACTTC. The rearrangement joins TRBV4-2 to TRBJ2-4; 7 bases are shared with TRBD1. Germline CDR1 and CDR2: LGHNA and YNFKEQ. The V and J ends lost 5 bases and 0 bases, in that order; junction bases with no gene match: 7. This CDR3 has 16 amino acids.

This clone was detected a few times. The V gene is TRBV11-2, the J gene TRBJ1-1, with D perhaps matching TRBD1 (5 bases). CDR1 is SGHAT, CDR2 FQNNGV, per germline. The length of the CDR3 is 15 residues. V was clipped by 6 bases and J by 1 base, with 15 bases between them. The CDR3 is CASSFANTGNTEAFF. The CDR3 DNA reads TGTGCCAGCAGTTTCGCTAATACAGGGAACACTGAAGCTTTCTTT. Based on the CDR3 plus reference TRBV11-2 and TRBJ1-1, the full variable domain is EAGVAQSPRYKIIEKRQSVAFWCNPISGHATLYWYQQILGQGPKLLIQFQNNGVVDDSQLPKDRFSAERLKGVDSTLKIQPAKLEDSAVYLCASSFANTGNTEAFFGQGTRLTVV.

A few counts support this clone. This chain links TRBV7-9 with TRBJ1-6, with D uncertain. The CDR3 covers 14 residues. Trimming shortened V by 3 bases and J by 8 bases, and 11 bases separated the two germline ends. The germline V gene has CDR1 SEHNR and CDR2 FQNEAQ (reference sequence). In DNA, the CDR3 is TGTGCCAGCAGCTTGAGCCGAGGGTATTCACCCCTCCACTTT. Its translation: CASSLSRGYSPLHF.